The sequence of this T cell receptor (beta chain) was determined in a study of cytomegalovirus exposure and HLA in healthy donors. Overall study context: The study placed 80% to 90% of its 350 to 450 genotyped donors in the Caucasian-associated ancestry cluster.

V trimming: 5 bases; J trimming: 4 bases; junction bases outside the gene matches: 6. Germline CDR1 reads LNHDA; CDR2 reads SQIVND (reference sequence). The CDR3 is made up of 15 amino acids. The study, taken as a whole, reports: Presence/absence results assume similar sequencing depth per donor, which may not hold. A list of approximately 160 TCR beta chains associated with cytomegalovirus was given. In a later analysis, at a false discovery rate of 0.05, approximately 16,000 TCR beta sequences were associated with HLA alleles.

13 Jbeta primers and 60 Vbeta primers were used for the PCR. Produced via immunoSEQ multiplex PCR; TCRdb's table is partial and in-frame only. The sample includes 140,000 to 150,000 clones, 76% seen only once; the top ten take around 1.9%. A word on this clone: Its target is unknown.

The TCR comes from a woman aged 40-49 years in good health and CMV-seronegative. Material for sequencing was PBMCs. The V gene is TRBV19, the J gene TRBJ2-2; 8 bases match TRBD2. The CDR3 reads CASSSGGEVTGELFF. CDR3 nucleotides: TGTGCCAGTAGTTCCGGGGGGGAGGTCACCGGGGAGCTGTTTTTT. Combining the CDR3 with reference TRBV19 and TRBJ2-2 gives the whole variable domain DGGITQSPKYLFRKEGQNVTLSCEQNLNHDAMYWYRQDPGQGLRLIYYSQIVNDFQKGDIAEGYSVSREKKESFPLTVTSAQKNPTAFYLCASSSGGEVTGELFFGEGSRLTVL.